This TCR beta chain was obtained from a study of OX40 agonist ivuxolimab in advanced cancers. Study information: A male proportion of just over 80% was recorded, with mean age 60 years and range about 23 to 80.

Study-wide points: On average, a greater number of expanded clones characterised CD8+ T cells relative to CD4+. Some nonresponders likewise displayed low normalized T-cell clonal expansion.

Details on this clone: No antigen is known for it.

V was pared by 4 bases and J by 2 bases, with 14 bases between. Germline V gene data show CDR1 as MDHEN and CDR2 as SYDVKM. The CDR3 is 16 amino acids. The assay was immunoSEQ multiplex PCR, and TCRdb's table has in-frame clones only and misses some. In the table there are approximately 68,000 clones, 85% to 90% of which are singletons. Exclusion of a patient followed from autoimmune disease history or systemic immunosuppression. This sequence joins TRBV28 and TRBJ2-2; D is unresolved. This TCR was sampled from an adult with an advanced solid tumor such as melanoma, head and neck, liver or kidney cancer. The sample was CD4+ or CD8+ T cells sorted from blood, taken in a trial of the OX40 agonist ivuxolimab. The CDR3 DNA is TGTGCCAGCAGTTCCTCCTCGGCTCCTAACACCGGGGAGCTGTTTTTT. Translating gives CASSSSSAPNTGELFF.